This TCR beta chain was sequenced for a study of cytomegalovirus exposure and HLA in healthy donors. Notes on the study in general: As immune exposure information, only CMV serostatus was available.

The PCR ran on 60 Vbeta and 13 Jbeta primers. In the authors' workflow: Later work found 65 million to 100 million unique TCR beta chains, with 10 million to 14 million shared. Produced via immunoSEQ multiplex PCR; TCRdb's table is partial and in-frame only. The DNA was the basis for D and trimming; V, J and clone size are from that table. Among fewer than 300,000 clones listed, around 80% were seen once. Worth noting for this clone: The antigen remains undetermined.

The V and J ends lost 3 bases and 0 bases, in that order; junction bases with no gene match: 11. This CDR3 has 17 amino acids. Germline CDR1 SGDLS, CDR2 YYNGEE. Sequenced: PBMCs. The V gene is TRBV9, the J gene TRBJ2-5; 7 positions match TRBD2. The source is a girl aged 2 to 10 in good health and CMV-seronegative. The CDR3 region has the DNA TGTGCCAGCAGCGATGAGGTGGGACTACGATACCAAGAGACCCAGTACTTC. Protein product: CASSDEVGLRYQETQYF.